The 5 T cell receptor beta chains presented below share a single source sample, sequenced in a study of blood T cell repertoires in COVID-19. The assay was immunoSEQ multiplex PCR, and TCRdb's table has in-frame clones only and misses some. The profile shows 70,000 to 85,000 clones, more than 90% of them singletons. Sequencing input: peripheral blood. The receptor set was obtained from a human donor in a cohort sampled during active COVID-19.

The rearrangement uses TRBV10-3 and TRBJ2-1; 8 bases are a match to TRBD2. The junction had 6 bases not matched to a gene; V was cut back by 0 bases and J by 5 bases. Germline V CDR1 and CDR2: ENHRY, SYGVKD. The CDR3 is 16 amino acids. The CDR3 is CAISESVEAGDNEQFF. CDR3 DNA: TGTGCCATCAGTGAGTCGGTTGAAGCGGGGGACAATGAGCAGTTCTTC.

The chain carries TRBV9 and TRBJ1-6, with D possibly being TRBD1 (6 bases). V lost 2 bases to trimming and J lost 7 bases, with 10 bases between them. This CDR3 has 14 residues. CDR1 is SGDLS, CDR2 YYNGEE, per germline. CDR3 in amino acids: CASSVGGQNSPLHF. CDR3 bases: TGTGCCAGCAGCGTCGGAGGACAGAATTCACCCCTCCACTTT.

The V gene is TRBV11-2, the J gene TRBJ1-1; TRBD1 might be the D (5 bases). Germline-derived CDR1 and CDR2 are SGHAT and FQNNGV. The CDR3 covers 13 residues. Deletions cut 1 base from V and 6 bases from J, with 9 bases between. CDR3 sequence: CASSLAGGAEAFF. CDR3 DNA sequence: TGTGCCAGCAGCTTAGCGGGGGGAGCTGAAGCTTTCTTT.

The V gene is TRBV4-2, the J gene TRBJ2-7, with 7 bases aligning to TRBD2. The trim removed 0 bases at V and 3 bases at J, leaving 8 bases unmatched. Germline V gene lookup returns CDR1 LGHNA and CDR2 YNFKEQ. The CDR3 runs to 16 residues. CDR3 coding DNA: TGTGCCAGCAGCCAAGATAGCGCTAGCGGAGGCTACGAGCAGTACTTC. Its translation: CASSQDSASGGYEQYF.

This chain uses TRBV15 with TRBJ2-1; D is ambiguous. The length of the CDR3 is 14 residues. Germline V gene lookup returns CDR1 LNHNV and CDR2 YYDKDF (reference sequence). With 0 bases removed from V and 1 base from J, the gap between germline ends came to 4 bases. This chain's CDR3 is CATSRDRSYNEQFF. The CDR3 DNA reads as TGTGCCACCAGCAGAGATCGGTCCTACAATGAGCAGTTCTTC.